This TCR beta chain was identified during a study of T cell repertoires in cytomegalovirus infection. Study information: It can be stated that public TCR beta signatures indicated CMV infection as well as a matching HLA type. Study-wide points: Predominance within the ex vivo response was attributable to HLA-C-restricted CMV-specific TCR beta clonotypes. Adding up the frequency of public TCR beta families identified people who carried CMV plus the relevant HLA.

Each CDR3 protein is one row after TCRdb ran MiXCR on the reads. The top ten hold roughly 15% of the sample, which has 350,000 to 500,000 distinct CDR3 sequences, 31% seen once. Germline V gene lookup returns CDR1 LNHDA and CDR2 SQIVND (reference sequence). With 5 bases clipped from V and 4 bases from J, the junction kept 2 bases outside the gene matches. This CDR3 has 15 amino acids. On this clonotype: The antigen is not known.

The V gene is TRBV19, the J gene TRBJ2-2; 12 positions match TRBD2. The receptor's source is a human donor in good health (CMV status not recorded). Some clones in this sample may be carry-over from other donors' samples. The sequencing sample was made of PBMCs. The CDR3 sequence is CASSRTSGATGELFF. The CDR3 DNA sequence: TGTGCCAGTAGTCGGACTAGCGGGGCCACCGGGGAGCTGTTTTTT.